In this sample, the clone carrying this T cell receptor beta chain turned up many times. Its matching antigen is unknown. The CDR3 length is 16 residues. V was clipped by 6 bases and J by 5 bases; unmatched bases: 13. Germline-derived CDR1 and CDR2 are MNHEY and SVGAGI. This sample is drawn from a study of tumor-infiltrating lymphocytes in primary liver carcinoma. In the study overall: Stage T1-T3 N0M0 tumors spanned roughly 4.2 to 10 cm. Samples returned roughly 3.5 to 8 million productive TCRbeta reads each. Read depth did not differ significantly between tissue types.

A primer matching the constant region was used to make TCR beta cDNA from 450 to 550 ng of total RNA. TCR beta libraries came from three nested multiplex PCR rounds using slightly modified ARM-PCR. Each of the first two PCR rounds ran approximately 9 cycles with TRBV1-TRBV30 forward and C-beta reverse primers. Each CDR3 protein is one row after TCRdb ran MiXCR on the multiplex PCR reads. The sample carries 55,000 to 70,000 distinct CDR3 sequences, around 64% recorded once. Study-level points and caveats: It was in tumors, not blood, that the top-250-clone fraction was significantly higher (p = 0.039). Pairs of tumor regions overlapped more than tumor-adjacent and tumor-blood pairs did.

DNA and RNA were both co-extracted from approximately 20-30 mg of bulk tissue that had not been sorted. The chain carries TRBV6-5 and TRBJ1-5; 7 bases fit TRBD1. The receptor comes from a man in his forties with primary liver carcinoma and hepatitis B virus infection. The sample was liver tumor tissue from sampling region 2. Indicated subset: tumor region T2, inferior pole. CDR3 loop: CASSSEGAGQDQPQHF. The CDR3 DNA follows: TGTGCCAGCAGCTCCGAGGGGGCGGGGCAGGATCAGCCCCAGCATTTT.